A single sample gave rise to the 17 T cell receptor beta chains below, sequenced in a study of Ad26.COV2.S vaccination and SARS-CoV-2 variants. Treatment defined: 15 to 20 received Ad26.COV2.S at low or high dose, single or two shots; about 5 received placebo; per-sample allocation not given. Sample collection was performed on day 63 after the first vaccine or placebo injection. Sequencing used immunoSEQ multiplex PCR; TCRdb keeps in-frame clones, though not all of them. The sample includes 440,000 or so clones, about 92% of them seen just once. The sequencing used peripheral blood, collected in a trial of Ad26.COV2.S vaccine versus placebo. The receptors were sampled from a person between 18 and 59 years old who received the Ad26.COV2.S COVID-19 vaccine or a placebo.

The chain joins TRBV7-9 to TRBJ2-2; D is perhaps TRBD2 (5 bases). CDR1 is SEHNR and CDR2 is FQNEAQ in the germline V gene (reference sequence). V was shortened by 4 bases and J by 7 bases, with 13 bases between the two germline ends. CDR3 length: 14 amino acids. CDR3 protein: CASSYSVRDGELFF. The CDR3 region has the DNA TGTGCCAGCAGCTATAGCGTACGGGACGGGGAGCTGTTTTTT.

The V gene is TRBV6-1, the J gene TRBJ2-4; D call uncertain. The CDR3 consists of 14 residues. From germline, CDR1 is MNHNS and CDR2 SASEGT. Trimming cost V 2 bases and J 3 bases, with 8 bases left between them. CDR3 sequence: CASSESGSKNIQYF. In DNA, the CDR3 is TGTGCCAGCAGTGAATCGGGCAGCAAAAACATTCAGTACTTC.

V is TRBV7-6 and J is TRBJ2-1; D is perhaps TRBD1 or TRBD2 (5 bases each). Between the trimmed V and J ends, which lost 5 bases and 3 bases, there was a span of 20 bases. In germline, CDR1 is SGHVS, CDR2 FNYEAQ. The CDR3 has 17 amino acids. In DNA, the CDR3 is TGTGCCAGCAGCCCGTCCCTCACGGGACCTTACTACAATGAGCAGTTCTTC. Translation: CASSPSLTGPYYNEQFF.

The chain links TRBV4-3 to TRBJ1-5; 7 bases are shared with TRBD1. The ends lost 4 bases at V and 5 bases at J; junction bases unmatched: 8. The germline CDR1 and CDR2 sequences are LGHNA and YSLEER. The CDR3 totals 15 residues. DNA for the CDR3: TGCGCCAGCAGCCTCGACAGGGACGGGCATCAGCCCCAGCATTTT. This gives the protein CASSLDRDGHQPQHF.

The rearrangement uses TRBV29-1 and TRBJ2-3; 7 bases align to TRBD1. After removal of 6 bases from V and 0 bases from J, the junction contained 6 bases not matched to a gene. The CDR3 runs to 14 residues. Germline V gene data show CDR1 as SQVTM and CDR2 as ANQGSEA. DNA of the CDR3: TGCAGCGTCGCCGGGACAGTGAGCACAGATACGCAGTATTTT. This translates into CSVAGTVSTDTQYF.

The V call is TRBV6-2 or TRBV6-3, the J call TRBJ2-3, with TRBD2 matching 7 bases. V shed 0 bases, J shed 4 bases, and the junction held 4 bases outside the gene matches. The CDR3 is made up of 15 amino acids. CDR1 and CDR2 (germline): MNHEY, SVGEGT. The CDR3 loop is CASSYSVGGPDTQYF. The CDR3 DNA reads TGTGCCAGCAGTTACTCGGTGGGAGGGCCAGATACGCAGTATTTT.

The chain is built from TRBV29-1 and TRBJ2-6; TRBD1 matches 7 bases. Per the germline V gene, CDR1 is SQVTM and CDR2 is ANQGSEA. This CDR3 is built from 19 residues. Germline trimming cut 4 bases from V and 0 bases from J; bases unmatched to any gene: 15. Here the CDR3 DNA reads TGCAGCGTTGTGCGGAAGAAGGGACAGCTAAACTCTGGGGCCAACGTCCTGACTTTC. Its translation is CSVVRKKGQLNSGANVLTF.

The rearrangement joins TRBV5-1 to TRBJ2-7, with D hard to call. Germline lookup yields CDR1 SGHRS and CDR2 YFSETQ. V was clipped by 4 bases and J by 0 bases, with 11 bases between them. CDR3 length: 14 residues. This CDR3 is CASSQDTHSYEQYF. The DNA of the CDR3 is TGCGCCAGCAGCCAAGACACTCACTCCTACGAGCAGTACTTC.

This clone was counted at least ten times. The chain combines TRBV4-2 with TRBJ2-7; 7 bases are shared with TRBD2. Germline-derived CDR1 and CDR2 are LGHNA and YNFKEQ. The CDR3 consists of 15 residues. J lost 5 bases, V lost 3 bases, and 10 bases had no gene match. CDR3 sequence (DNA): TGTGCCAGCAGCCATGGGCCGGGGGGTAACGACGAGCAGTACTTC. Protein product: CASSHGPGGNDEQYF.

This chain connects TRBV9 to TRBJ2-1, with TRBD2 matching over 10 bases. V was pared by 0 bases and J by 6 bases, with 15 bases of the junction left unmatched. This CDR3 has 19 residues. Looked up from germline, CDR1 is SGDLS and CDR2 is YYNGEE. The CDR3 is CASSVVPSGRAGKGNEQFF. The DNA of the CDR3 is TGTGCCAGCAGCGTAGTACCCAGCGGGAGGGCCGGGAAAGGCAATGAGCAGTTCTTC.

The rearrangement links TRBV7-3 to TRBJ2-2; D remains unclear. Looked up from germline, CDR1 is SGHTA and CDR2 is FQGTGA. CDR3 length: 13 amino acids. Trimming removed 4 bases at V and 3 bases at J, with 6 bases between. The CDR3 nucleotides are TGTGCCAGCAGCTCCCAATACACCGGGGAGCTGTTTTTT. Translation: CASSSQYTGELFF.

The chain couples TRBV10-3 to TRBJ1-1, with 7 bases matching TRBD1. The germline V gene encodes CDR1 ENHRY and CDR2 SYGVKD. The V segment lost 6 bases and the J segment 6 bases; nucleotides outside the gene matches: 7. The CDR3 runs 13 residues. The CDR3 region is CAIRPGTASEAFF. The DNA for the CDR3 is TGTGCCATCAGGCCCGGGACAGCTTCTGAAGCTTTCTTT.

This rearrangement joins TRBV7-2 to TRBJ2-7; TRBD2 aligns across 9 bases. Germline trimming cut 1 base from V and 6 bases from J; bases unmatched to any gene: 10. The germline CDR1 and CDR2 sequences are SGHTA and FQGNSA. The CDR3 is 16 amino acids. The CDR3 here is CASSLGAGGPSREQYF. In DNA form, the CDR3 reads TGTGCCAGCAGCTTAGGTGCGGGAGGGCCATCCCGCGAGCAGTACTTC.

The chain combines TRBV7-9 with TRBJ2-6, with a tentative D call TRBD1 (5 bases). The germline V gene encodes CDR1 SEHNR and CDR2 FQNEAQ (reference sequence). V was clipped by 6 bases and J by 4 bases, with 16 bases between them. The CDR3 extends over 16 amino acids. The CDR3 loop is CASSPFAGSGANVLTF. CDR3 sequence (DNA): TGTGCCAGCAGTCCCTTCGCAGGGTCCGGGGCCAACGTCCTGACTTTC.

This clone was found many times. CDR3 loop: CASSEAGGTDTQYF. Here the CDR3 DNA reads TGTGCCAGCAGTGAAGCGGGAGGCACAGATACGCAGTATTTT. V usage is TRBV6-4 and J usage is TRBJ2-3; 8 bases map to TRBD2. The junction had 0 bases not matched to a gene; V was cut back by 3 bases and J by 1 base. Germline CDR1 MRHNA, CDR2 SNTAGT. The CDR3 is 14 residues long.

The chain couples TRBV5-6 to TRBJ2-7, with D possibly matching TRBD2 (5 bases). CDR1 is SGHDT and CDR2 is YYEEEE in the germline V gene. The germline V and J ends were trimmed by 2 bases and 1 base, with 13 bases remaining between them. The CDR3 consists of 15 residues. Here the CDR3 reads CASSLAELESYEQYF. CDR3 DNA: TGTGCCAGCAGCTTAGCTGAACTAGAATCCTACGAGCAGTACTTC.

The chain employs TRBV7-2 and TRBJ1-6; the match to TRBD1 covers 8 bases. The CDR3 has 15 amino acids. Germline V gene sequence: CDR1 SGHTA, CDR2 FQGNSA. V trimming: 5 bases; J trimming: 7 bases; junction bases outside the gene matches: 7. The CDR3 spells CASSLDRGPNSPLHF. CDR3 nucleotides: TGTGCCAGCAGCCTCGACAGGGGTCCCAATTCACCCCTCCACTTT.